This T cell receptor beta chain was identified during a study of blood T cell repertoires in COVID-19. As for the study in general: In each case, the material was cDNA or gDNA derived from T cells, B-cell-depleted T cells, or PBMCs.

The authors' processing: For nucleated cells, counts were estimated from reference gene primer amplification. Assay: immunoSEQ multiplex PCR; the TCRdb copy retains only in-frame clones and omits some. That table is the source of V, J and clone size, and D and trimming were worked out from the DNA. Of roughly 400,000 clones in the sample, around nine tenths were seen once. Adults between about 18 and 95 years of age took part from fewer than 30 US areas. The recovered donors of Cohort 3 showed two negative PCRs, clearance, or symptom resolution. The V end was cut by 2 bases, the J end by 1 base, with 8 bases between. The CDR3 extends over 13 amino acids. The germline V gene encodes CDR1 GTSNPN and CDR2 SVGIG (reference sequence).

The chain joins TRBV30 to TRBJ1-1; D is unclear. This clonotype originated in a woman in her twenties or thirties who had recovered from COVID-19. The sample taken for sequencing was PBMCs or T cells enriched from blood (not recorded which). CDR3 coding DNA: TGTGCCTGGAGTTTTACAACGAACACTGAAGCTTTCTTT. Translating it yields CAWSFTTNTEAFF.